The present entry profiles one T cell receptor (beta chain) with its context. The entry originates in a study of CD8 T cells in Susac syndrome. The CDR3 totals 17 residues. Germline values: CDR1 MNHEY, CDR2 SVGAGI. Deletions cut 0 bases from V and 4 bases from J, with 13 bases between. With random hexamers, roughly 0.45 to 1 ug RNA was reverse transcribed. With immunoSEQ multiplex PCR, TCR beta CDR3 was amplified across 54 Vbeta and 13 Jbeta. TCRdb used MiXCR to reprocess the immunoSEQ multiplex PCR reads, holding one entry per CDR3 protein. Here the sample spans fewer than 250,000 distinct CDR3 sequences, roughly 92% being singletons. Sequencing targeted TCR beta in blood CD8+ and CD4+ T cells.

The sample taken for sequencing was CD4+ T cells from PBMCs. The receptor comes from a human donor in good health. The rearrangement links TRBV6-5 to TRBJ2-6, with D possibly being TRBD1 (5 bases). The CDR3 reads CASSYSGQPRGANVLTF. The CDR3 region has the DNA TGTGCCAGCAGTTACTCGGGGCAGCCGCGCGGGGCCAACGTCCTGACTTTC.